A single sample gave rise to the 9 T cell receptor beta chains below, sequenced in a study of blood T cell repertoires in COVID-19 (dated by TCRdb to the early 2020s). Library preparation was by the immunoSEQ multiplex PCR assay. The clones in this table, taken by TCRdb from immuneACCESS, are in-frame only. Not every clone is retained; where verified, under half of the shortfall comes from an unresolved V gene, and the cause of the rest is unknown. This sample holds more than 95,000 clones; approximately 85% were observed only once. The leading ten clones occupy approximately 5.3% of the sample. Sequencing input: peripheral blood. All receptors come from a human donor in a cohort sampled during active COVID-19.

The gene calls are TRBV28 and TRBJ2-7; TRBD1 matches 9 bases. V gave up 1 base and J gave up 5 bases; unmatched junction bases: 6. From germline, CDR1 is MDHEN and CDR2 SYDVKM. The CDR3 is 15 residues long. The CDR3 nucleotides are TGTGCCAGCAGTTTATCTGGGACAGGGATGGACGAGCAGTACTTC. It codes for CASSLSGTGMDEQYF. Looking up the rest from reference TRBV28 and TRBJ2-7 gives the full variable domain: DVKVTQSSRYLVKRTGEKVFLECVQDMDHENMFWYRQDPGLGLRLIYFSYDVKMKEKGDIPEGYSVSREKKERFSLILESASTNQTSMYLCASSLSGTGMDEQYFGPGTRLTVT.

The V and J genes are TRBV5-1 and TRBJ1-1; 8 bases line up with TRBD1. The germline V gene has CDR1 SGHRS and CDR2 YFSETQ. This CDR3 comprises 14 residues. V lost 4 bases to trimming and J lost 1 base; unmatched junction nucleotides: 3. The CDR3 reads CASSRGQENTEAFF. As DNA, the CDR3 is TGCGCCAGCAGCCGGGGACAGGAGAACACTGAAGCTTTCTTT.

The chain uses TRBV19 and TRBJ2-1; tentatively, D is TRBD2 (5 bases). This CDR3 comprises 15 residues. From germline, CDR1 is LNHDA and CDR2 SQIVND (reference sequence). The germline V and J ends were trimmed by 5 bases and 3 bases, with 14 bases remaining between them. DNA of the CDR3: TGTGCCAGTAGTTCTCAAGGACTCAACTACAATGAGCAGTTCTTC. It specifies CASSSQGLNYNEQFF. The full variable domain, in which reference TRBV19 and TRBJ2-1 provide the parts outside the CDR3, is DGGITQSPKYLFRKEGQNVTLSCEQNLNHDAMYWYRQDPGQGLRLIYYSQIVNDFQKGDIAEGYSVSREKKESFPLTVTSAQKNPTAFYLCASSSQGLNYNEQFFGPGTRLTVL.

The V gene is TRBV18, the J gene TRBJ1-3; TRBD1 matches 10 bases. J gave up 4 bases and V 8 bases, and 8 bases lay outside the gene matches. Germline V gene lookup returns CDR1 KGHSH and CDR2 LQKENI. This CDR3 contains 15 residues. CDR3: CASALGQGYGNTIYF. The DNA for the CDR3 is TGTGCCAGCGCCTTGGGACAGGGGTACGGAAACACCATATATTTT.

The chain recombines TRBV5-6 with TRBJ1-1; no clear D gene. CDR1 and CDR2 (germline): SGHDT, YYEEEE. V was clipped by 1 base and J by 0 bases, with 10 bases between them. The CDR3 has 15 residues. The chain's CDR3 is CASSLLGELNTEAFF. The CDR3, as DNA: TGTGCCAGCAGCTTGTTAGGAGAATTGAACACTGAAGCTTTCTTT.

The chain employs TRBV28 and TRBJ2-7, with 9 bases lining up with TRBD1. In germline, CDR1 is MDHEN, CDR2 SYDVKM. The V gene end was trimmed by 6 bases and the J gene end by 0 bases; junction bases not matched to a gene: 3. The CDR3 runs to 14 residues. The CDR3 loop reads CASRDRGLSYEQYF. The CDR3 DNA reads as TGTGCCAGCAGGGACAGGGGACTCTCCTACGAGCAGTACTTC.

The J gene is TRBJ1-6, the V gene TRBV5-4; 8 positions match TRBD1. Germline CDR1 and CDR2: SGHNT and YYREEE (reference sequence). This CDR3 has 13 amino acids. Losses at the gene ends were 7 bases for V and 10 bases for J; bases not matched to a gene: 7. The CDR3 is CASQGQGRSPLHF. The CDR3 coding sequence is TGTGCCAGCCAAGGACAGGGTCGGTCACCCCTCCACTTT.

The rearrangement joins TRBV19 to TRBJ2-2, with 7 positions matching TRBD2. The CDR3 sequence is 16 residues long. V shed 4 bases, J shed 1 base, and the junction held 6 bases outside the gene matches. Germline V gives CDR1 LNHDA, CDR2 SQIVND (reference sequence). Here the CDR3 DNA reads TGTGCCAGTAGTAGTAGGGCTAGCGGGAACACCGGGGAGCTGTTTTTT. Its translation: CASSSRASGNTGELFF.

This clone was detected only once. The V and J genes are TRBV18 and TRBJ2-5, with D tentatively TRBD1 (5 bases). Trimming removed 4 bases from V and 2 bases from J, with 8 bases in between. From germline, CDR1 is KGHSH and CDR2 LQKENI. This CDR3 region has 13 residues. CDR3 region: CASSQDRQETQYF. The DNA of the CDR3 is TGTGCCAGCTCACAAGACAGACAAGAGACCCAGTACTTC. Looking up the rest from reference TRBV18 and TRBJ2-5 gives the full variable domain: NAGVMQNPRHLVRRRGQEARLRCSPMKGHSHVYWYRQLPEEGLKFMVYLQKENIIDESGMPKERFSAEFPKEGPSILRIQQVVRGDSAAYFCASSQDRQETQYFGPGTRLLVL.